One sample yielded the 14 T cell receptor beta chains listed below, sequenced in a study of CD8 T cells in Susac syndrome. Random hexamers served to reverse transcribe roughly 0.5 to 1 ug RNA. TCRdb ran MiXCR on the immunoSEQ multiplex PCR reads and lists one entry per CDR3 protein. The sample consists of about 250,000 distinct CDR3 sequences, just under 95% of them appearing once. Sequencing was carried out using CD4+ T cells from PBMCs. The receptors were gathered from a human donor with multiple sclerosis.

The chain employs TRBV7-8 and TRBJ2-3; D is possibly TRBD2 (5 bases). V shed 4 bases and J shed 10 bases, with 24 bases lying between them. CDR1 and CDR2 (germline): SGHVS, FQNEAQ. The CDR3 is 16 residues long. This CDR3 is CASSSGGAGEKWAQYF. In DNA form, the CDR3 reads TGTGCCAGCAGCTCGGGTGGTGCCGGGGAGAAGTGGGCGCAGTATTTT.

This chain links TRBV10-3 with TRBJ1-2; perhaps TRBD1 as D (5 bases). The CDR3 is made up of 13 amino acids. The V gene lost 11 bases and the J gene lost 8 bases, with 21 bases spanning the gap. Germline V gives CDR1 ENHRY, CDR2 SYGVKD. The CDR3 nucleotides read TGTGCCGCCCGGATGGGGCCCAGGGTCGGCTACACCTTC. It translates to CAARMGPRVGYTF.

The DNA for the CDR3 is TGTGCCAGCAGCTTAGGGGACAGGGGGCTTGAGCAGTACTTC. Translated, it gives CASSLGDRGLEQYF. The J gene is TRBJ2-7, the V gene TRBV7-8; the match to TRBD1 covers 12 bases. The germline CDR1 and CDR2 sequences are SGHVS and FQNEAQ. Trimming took 1 base from V and 7 from J; bases not matched to a gene: 2. This CDR3 comprises 14 residues. The full variable domain, with the rest looked up from reference TRBV7-8 and TRBJ2-7, is GAGVSQSPRYKVAKRGQDVALRCDPISGHVSLFWYQQALGQGPEFLTYFQNEAQLDKSGLPSDRFFAERPEGSVSTLKIQRTQQEDSAVYLCASSLGDRGLEQYFGPGTRLTVT.

The chain combines TRBV27 with TRBJ2-1; D assignment may be TRBD1 or TRBD2 (5 bases each). The CDR3 consists of 20 residues. CDR1 is MNHEY and CDR2 is SMNVEV in the germline V gene (reference sequence). Trimming removed 1 base at V and 4 bases at J, with 26 bases between. Here the CDR3 reads CASSLFGPHRSAGAYNEQFF. In DNA, the CDR3 is TGTGCCAGCAGTTTATTTGGCCCACACCGATCAGCCGGGGCGTACAATGAGCAGTTCTTC.

V gene TRBV29-1 combines with J gene TRBJ2-1; 12 positions match TRBD2. The germline CDR1 and CDR2 sequences are SQVTM and ANQGSEA. The CDR3 has 15 amino acids. V dropped 6 bases and J dropped 4; count of bases not matched to a gene: 7. Here the CDR3 DNA reads TGCAGCGTCGAACGGACTAGCGGGATTTACAATGAGCAGTTCTTC. Translation gives CSVERTSGIYNEQFF.

The rearrangement joins TRBV12-3 or TRBV12-4 to TRBJ2-7; TRBD2 matches at 8 bases. V was pared by 2 bases and J by 3 bases, with 12 bases of the junction left unmatched. CDR3 length: 17 residues. This CDR3 reads CASSLSLGAGGFYEQYF. In nucleotides, the CDR3 is TGTGCCAGCAGTTTATCCCTCGGGGCGGGGGGCTTCTACGAGCAGTACTTC.

This chain connects TRBV24-1 to TRBJ2-2; 10 bases are shared with TRBD2. CDR1 and CDR2 from the germline V gene are KGHDR and SFDVKD. The length of the CDR3 is 17 residues. J was trimmed by 6 bases and V by 3 bases; bases with no gene match: 9. This CDR3 is CATSDPLSGRASGELFF. Written as DNA, the CDR3 is TGTGCCACCAGTGATCCCCTAAGCGGGAGGGCTTCCGGGGAGCTGTTTTTT.

The chain links TRBV7-3 to TRBJ1-1; no firm D call. CDR3 size: 14 residues. Germline V gives CDR1 SGHTA, CDR2 FQGTGA. Trimming removed 4 bases from V and 1 base from J, with 10 bases in between. CDR3 coding DNA: TGTGCCAGCAGCTCCGGACGGAGGAACACTGAAGCTTTCTTT. Translated, it gives CASSSGRRNTEAFF.

This clonotype was observed once. The CDR3: CSASGGGNQPQHF. The CDR3 region has the DNA TGCAGTGCTAGTGGAGGGGGCAATCAGCCCCAGCATTTT. V and J are TRBV20-1 and TRBJ1-5; tentative D call: TRBD1 (5 bases). The V end lost 3 bases, the J end lost 2 bases, and 8 bases lay between the germline ends. This CDR3 region has 13 residues. From germline, CDR1 is DFQATT and CDR2 SNEGSKA (reference sequence).

This chain uses TRBV16 with TRBJ1-5, with D perhaps matching TRBD1 (6 bases). CDR1 and CDR2 from the germline V gene are KGHSY and FQNENV. Trimming removed 4 bases at V and 5 bases at J, with 12 bases between. The CDR3 covers 14 residues. The CDR3 sequence is CASSPTGNDQPQHF. In nucleotides, the CDR3 is TGTGCCAGCAGCCCAACAGGGAACGATCAGCCCCAGCATTTT.

V usage is TRBV7-3 and J usage is TRBJ2-2; D ambiguous. Germline-derived CDR1 and CDR2 are SGHTA and FQGTGA. The CDR3 runs 15 residues. The V end was cut by 0 bases, the J end by 1 base, with 6 bases between. The CDR3 DNA follows: TGTGCCAGCAGCTTAACGTTGGGGAACACCGGGGAGCTGTTTTTT. Amino acid sequence: CASSLTLGNTGELFF.

The chain carries TRBV6-1 and TRBJ2-7; maybe TRBD2 (5 bases). Trimming cost V 3 bases and J 3 bases, with 12 bases left between them. CDR3 length: 14 residues. Germline loops: CDR1 MNHNS, CDR2 SASEGT. In DNA, the CDR3 is TGTGCCAGCAGTGATTGGAAGGGAGACTACGAGCAGTACGTC. It encodes CASSDWKGDYEQYV.

The rearrangement joins TRBV30 to TRBJ1-4; the match to TRBD1 covers 7 bases. This CDR3 has 16 residues. The V gene's germline CDR1 is GTSNPN and CDR2 SVGIG (reference sequence). V trimming: 4 bases; J trimming: 2 bases; junction bases outside the gene matches: 10. This chain's CDR3 is CAWTSTGDSTNEKLFF. CDR3 DNA: TGTGCCTGGACCTCAACCGGGGACAGTACTAATGAAAAACTGTTTTTT.

The rearrangement joins TRBV20-1 to TRBJ1-4; D remains unclear. CDR3 length: 14 residues. Germline CDR1 is DFQATT and CDR2 is SNEGSKA (reference sequence). Deletions cut 0 bases from V and 8 bases from J, with 13 bases between. Written as DNA, the CDR3 is TGCAGTGCTAGAGATGGCGGCTCCCAGGAAAAACTGTTTTTT. Translated, it gives CSARDGGSQEKLFF.